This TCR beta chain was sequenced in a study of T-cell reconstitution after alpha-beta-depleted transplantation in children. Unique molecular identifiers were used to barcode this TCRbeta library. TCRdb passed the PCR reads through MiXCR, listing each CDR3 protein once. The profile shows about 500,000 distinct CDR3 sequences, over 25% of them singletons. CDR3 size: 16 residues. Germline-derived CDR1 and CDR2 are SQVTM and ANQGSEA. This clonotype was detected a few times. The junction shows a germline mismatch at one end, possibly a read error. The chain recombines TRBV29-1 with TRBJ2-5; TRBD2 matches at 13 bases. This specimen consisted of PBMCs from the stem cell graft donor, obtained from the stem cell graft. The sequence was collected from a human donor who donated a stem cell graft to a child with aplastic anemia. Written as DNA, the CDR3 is TGCAGCGTTGCGGGACTAGCGGGAATGTACCAGGAGACCCAGTACTTC. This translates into CSVAGLAGMYQETQYF.